A selection of T cell receptor beta chains follows, all from one sample in a study of blood T cell repertoires in COVID-19. Measured with immunoSEQ multiplex PCR; TCRdb has only the in-frame clones, and not every one. This sample has some 57,000 clones; 82% occur once, and the top ten carry more than 9%. The sample consisted of peripheral blood. The receptors originated from a man older than 75 with COVID-19, enrolled during active disease. The CDR3 runs from the conserved cysteine through the conserved F or W. D genes are given only for firm matches. Part of the rows lack a size; the others show once, few, many or a class for expanded clones.

V gene,clone size,D gene,CDR3 length,J gene,CDR3 DNA,CDR3 protein
TRBV7-9,few,TRBD1,16,TRBJ1-6,TGTGCCAGCAGCGCAGATACCGGGACAGGGAATTCACCCCTCCACTTT,CASSADTGTGNSPLHF
TRBV30,NA,NA,12,TRBJ2-7,TGTGCCTGGAGACCTAACAGCTACGAGCAGTACTTC,CAWRPNSYEQYF
TRBV4-1,NA,NA,13,TRBJ2-7,TGCGCCAGCAGCCAAGAGCGGGCATACGAGCAGTACTTC,CASSQERAYEQYF
TRBV19,NA,NA,15,TRBJ1-5,TGTGCCAGTAGTACCCGGACGGGACACAATCAGCCCCAGCATTTT,CASSTRTGHNQPQHF
TRBV24-1,NA,TRBD2,16,TRBJ2-5,TGTGCCACCAGTGATTTGGGACTAGCGGGGGTAGAGACCCAGTACTTC,CATSDLGLAGVETQYF
TRBV27,NA,NA,14,TRBJ2-6,TGTGCCAGCAGTTATAAGACAGGCGCCAACGTCCTGACTTTC,CASSYKTGANVLTF
TRBV4-1,NA,NA,14,TRBJ1-2,TGCGCCAGCAGCCAAGGCGGGGGGAGCTATGGCTACACCTTC,CASSQGGGSYGYTF
TRBV5-1,NA,TRBD2,15,TRBJ2-1,TGCGCCAGCAGCTTGGGCGGGGGGACGGGGGATGAGCAGTTCTTC,CASSLGGGTGDEQFF
TRBV10-3,few,TRBD1,17,TRBJ2-3,TGTGCCATCAGTGAGTCCTATCGGACAGGGTCCACAGATACGCAGTATTTT,CAISESYRTGSTDTQYF
TRBV29-1,NA,TRBD2,13,TRBJ2-7,TGCAGCGCCGCAGCGGGGATCTTCTACGAGCAGTACTTC,CSAAAGIFYEQYF
TRBV5-1,NA,TRBD1,15,TRBJ2-7,TGCGCCAGCAGCCTTGTGGTAGGGGGCAGTTACGAGCAGTACTTC,CASSLVVGGSYEQYF
TRBV6-1,NA,TRBD1,17,TRBJ1-5,TGTGCCAGCAGTGATGGGACAGGGGCGCTTAGCAATCAGCCCCAGCATTTT,CASSDGTGALSNQPQHF
TRBV19,NA,NA,14,TRBJ2-2,TGTGCCAGTAGTACCAGCGGGCCCACCGGGGAGCTGTTTTTT,CASSTSGPTGELFF
TRBV2,NA,TRBD1,15,TRBJ2-1,TGTGCCAGCAGTTCCGGGACAGGGGCATACAATGAGCAGTTCTTC,CASSSGTGAYNEQFF
TRBV15,NA,NA,16,TRBJ1-5,TGTGCCACCAGCAGAGATCTGGCAGGAAAGAATCAGCCCCAGCATTTT,CATSRDLAGKNQPQHF
TRBV9,NA,NA,13,TRBJ2-5,TGTGCCAGCAGCTCCATGACAGAAGAGACCCAGTACTTC,CASSSMTEETQYF
TRBV4-2,NA,TRBD1,18,TRBJ1-1,TGTGCCAGCAGCCAAGTGGGGACAGGGGAGGGCTGGGGCACTGAAGCTTTCTTT,CASSQVGTGEGWGTEAFF
TRBV28,NA,NA,12,TRBJ2-5,TGTGCCAGCAGTTTAGGTCAGGAGACCCAGTACTTC,CASSLGQETQYF
TRBV13,NA,TRBD2,17,TRBJ2-1,TGTACCAGCAGCCCCCGGAGTCGCGGGAGGTCATACAATGAGCAGTTCTTC,CTSSPRSRGRSYNEQFF
TRBV5-1,NA,NA,12,TRBJ1-2,TGCGCCAGCAGCTTGGAAAACGGGGGCTACACCTTC,CASSLENGGYTF
TRBV5-6,once,TRBD1,15,TRBJ1-5,TGTGCCAGCAGCCTGGGACAGTATAGCAATCAGCCCCAGCATTTT,CASSLGQYSNQPQHF
TRBV19,many,NA,18,TRBJ1-1,TGTGCCAGTACATATTCCCCCCCCGGGGTGGTCATGAACACTGAAGCTTTCTTT,CASTYSPPGVVMNTEAFF
TRBV19,NA,NA,18,TRBJ2-5,TGTGCCAGTACCCCCACCATGGCGGCTCCTGTATCTGGAGAGACCCAGTACTTC,CASTPTMAAPVSGETQYF
TRBV19,NA,TRBD1,15,TRBJ1-4,TGTGCCAGTAGTAGGACCGGGACAGAAAATGAAAAACTGTTTTTT,CASSRTGTENEKLFF
TRBV7-2,NA,NA,13,TRBJ1-2,TGTGCCAGCAGCTACCGGACAAGGGGATGGGACACCTTC,CASSYRTRGWDTF
TRBV24-1,NA,TRBD1,17,TRBJ2-2,TGTGCCACCAGTGACTTGTCGACAGGGGAGAGCACCGGGGAGCTGTTTTTT,CATSDLSTGESTGELFF
TRBV12-3/TRBV12-4,once,NA,13,TRBJ1-4,TGTGCCAGCAGTTTCTCCCGGGGTGAAAAACTGTTTTTT,CASSFSRGEKLFF
TRBV24-1,NA,TRBD1,14,TRBJ1-2,TGTGCCACCAGTGATCCCAACAGGGGATATGGCTACACCTTC,CATSDPNRGYGYTF
TRBV28,once,NA,12,TRBJ1-1,TGTGCCAGCAGGTCCCCTAACACTGAAGCTTTCTTT,CASRSPNTEAFF
TRBV5-5,NA,TRBD1,16,TRBJ1-5,TGTGCCAGCAGGGCGACAGGGGGCTTAAGCAATCAGCCCCAGCATTTT,CASRATGGLSNQPQHF
TRBV7-9,NA,NA,17,TRBJ2-1,TGTGCCAGCAGCTTAGGTGGAGGGGCAAGCTCCTACAATGAGCAGTTCTTC,CASSLGGGASSYNEQFF
TRBV18,NA,NA,14,TRBJ2-3,TGTGCCAGCTCACCACCGACAGGCACAGATACGCAGTATTTT,CASSPPTGTDTQYF
TRBV24-1,once,NA,16,TRBJ1-4,TGTGCCACCAGTGAAGATACAGGGCCGTCGTCCGAAAAACTGTTTTTT,CATSEDTGPSSEKLFF
TRBV4-3,few,TRBD1,16,TRBJ1-4,TGCGCCAGCAGCCAGGGGGGGACAGGGAGTAATGAAAAACTGTTTTTT,CASSQGGTGSNEKLFF
TRBV9,once,TRBD1,14,TRBJ1-1,TGTGCCAGCAGCTGGACAGGAATGAACACTGAAGCTTTCTTT,CASSWTGMNTEAFF
TRBV4-3,NA,NA,15,TRBJ2-1,TGCGCCAGCAGCCAAGCTCAGGGGATATACAATGAGCAGTTCTTC,CASSQAQGIYNEQFF
TRBV30,NA,TRBD1,16,TRBJ1-3,TGTGCCTGGAGTATAGGGGACAGGTATTCTGGAAACACCATATATTTT,CAWSIGDRYSGNTIYF
TRBV28,NA,NA,14,TRBJ2-7,TGTGCCAGCAGTTTTTCTGGGCTGGGCTACGAGCAGTACTTC,CASSFSGLGYEQYF
TRBV5-1,NA,TRBD1,15,TRBJ1-4,TGCGCCAGCAGACTTCGACAGGGGCCGAATGAAAAACTGTTTTTT,CASRLRQGPNEKLFF
TRBV9,NA,TRBD1,15,TRBJ1-6,TGTGCCAGCAGCGTACGTCAGGGGGCCGATTCACCCCTCCACTTT,CASSVRQGADSPLHF
TRBV6-5,NA,TRBD1,16,TRBJ1-4,TGTGCCAGCAGTTACTCGAGAGCAGGGGGCTTTGAAAAACTGTTTTTT,CASSYSRAGGFEKLFF
TRBV18,once,TRBD1,16,TRBJ2-3,TGTGCCAGCTCCCCAAGGGACAGGGGATGGACAGATACGCAGTATTTT,CASSPRDRGWTDTQYF
TRBV12-3/TRBV12-4,NA,NA,13,TRBJ2-1,TGTGCCAGCAGTTTTGGCGGTGGGAATGAGCAGTTCTTC,CASSFGGGNEQFF
TRBV6-1,NA,TRBD1,16,TRBJ1-1,TGTGCCAGCAGTGGGGGCAGGGGGCAGGGTGCGACTGAAGCTTTCTTT,CASSGGRGQGATEAFF
TRBV29-1,NA,TRBD1,11,TRBJ1-4,TGCAGCGCCCTGACAGGGTTGGGACTGTTTTTT,CSALTGLGLFF
TRBV7-8,NA,NA,12,TRBJ2-1,TGTGCCAGCAGCGATCCACGGGATGAGCAGTTCTTC,CASSDPRDEQFF